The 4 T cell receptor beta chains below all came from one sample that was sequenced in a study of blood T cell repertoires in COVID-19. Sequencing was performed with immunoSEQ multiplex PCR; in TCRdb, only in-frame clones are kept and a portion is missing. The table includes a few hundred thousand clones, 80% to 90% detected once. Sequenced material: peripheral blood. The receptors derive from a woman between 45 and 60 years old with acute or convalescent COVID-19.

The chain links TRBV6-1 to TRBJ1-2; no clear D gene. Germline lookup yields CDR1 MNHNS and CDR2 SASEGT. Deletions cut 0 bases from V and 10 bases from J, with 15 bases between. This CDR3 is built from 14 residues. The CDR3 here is CASSEASRGRDYTF. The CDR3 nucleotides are TGTGCCAGCAGTGAAGCCTCCCGAGGGCGGGACTACACCTTC.

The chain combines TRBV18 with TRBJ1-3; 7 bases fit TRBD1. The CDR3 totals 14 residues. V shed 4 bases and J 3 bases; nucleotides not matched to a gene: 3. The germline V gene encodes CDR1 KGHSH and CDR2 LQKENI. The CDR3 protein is CASSRDRVGNTIYF. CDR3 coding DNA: TGTGCCAGCTCACGCGACAGGGTTGGAAACACCATATATTTT. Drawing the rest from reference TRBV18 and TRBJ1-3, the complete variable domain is NAGVMQNPRHLVRRRGQEARLRCSPMKGHSHVYWYRQLPEEGLKFMVYLQKENIIDESGMPKERFSAEFPKEGPSILRIQQVVRGDSAAYFCASSRDRVGNTIYFGEGSWLTVV.

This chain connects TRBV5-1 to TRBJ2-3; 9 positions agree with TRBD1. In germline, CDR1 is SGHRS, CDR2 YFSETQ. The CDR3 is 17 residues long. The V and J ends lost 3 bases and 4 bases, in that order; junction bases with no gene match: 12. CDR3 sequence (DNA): TGCGCCAGCAGCTACTCCGTAGGACAGGGGATCCCAGATACGCAGTATTTT. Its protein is CASSYSVGQGIPDTQYF. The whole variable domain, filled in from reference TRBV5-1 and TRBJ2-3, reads KAGVTQTPRYLIKTRGQQVTLSCSPISGHRSVSWYQQTPGQGLQFLFEYFSETQRNKGNFPGRFSGRQFSNSRSEMNVSTLELGDSALYLCASSYSVGQGIPDTQYFGPGTRLTVL.

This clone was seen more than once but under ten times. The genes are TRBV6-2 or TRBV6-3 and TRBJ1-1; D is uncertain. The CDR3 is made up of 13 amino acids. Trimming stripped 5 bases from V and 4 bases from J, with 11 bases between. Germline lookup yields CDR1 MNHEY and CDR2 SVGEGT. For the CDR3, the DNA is TGTGCCAGCAGTCACCGGGAGTCCACTGAAGCTTTCTTT. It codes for CASSHRESTEAFF.